The 12 T cell receptor beta chains below were found in one sample sequenced in a study of neurological immune-mediated disorders. In TCRdb, the 5' RACE reads were re-called with MiXCR into one record per CDR3 protein. The sample shows about 60,000 distinct CDR3 sequences, 3% to 4% of them seen only once. The sequencing sample was made of PBMCs. Receptors were obtained from a woman in her sixties with multiple sclerosis.

Ten or more counts support this clonotype. The V gene is TRBV5-5, the J gene TRBJ1-1; unclear D gene. Trimming pared 5 bases from V and 4 bases from J, leaving 12 bases between. Per the germline V gene, CDR1 is SGHKS and CDR2 is YYEKEE (reference sequence). The CDR3 totals 13 residues. The CDR3 reads CASSYHGFTEAFF. The CDR3, as DNA: TGTGCCAGCAGTTATCATGGGTTCACTGAAGCTTTCTTT.

This clonotype was seen at least ten times. This chain joins TRBV12-3 or TRBV12-4 and TRBJ1-2; 9 nucleotides agree with TRBD1. The CDR3 extends over 15 amino acids. The J segment lost 6 bases and the V segment lost 4 bases, leaving 9 bases of the junction unmatched. The CDR3 DNA sequence: TGTGCCAGCAGTTCGGACGAGGGACAGGGAAATGGCTACACCTTC. Amino acids: CASSSDEGQGNGYTF.

This clonotype was seen ten or more times. The rearrangement links TRBV5-1 to TRBJ2-4; the match to TRBD1 covers 8 bases. Per the germline V gene, CDR1 is SGHRS and CDR2 is YFSETQ. The V segment lost 4 bases and the J segment 5 bases; nucleotides outside the gene matches: 11. The CDR3 totals 16 residues. CDR3: CASSPYPGGNQNIQYF. DNA of the CDR3: TGCGCCAGCAGCCCTTACCCAGGGGGCAACCAAAACATTCAGTACTTC.

At least ten counts were recorded for this clonotype. The chain has TRBV7-2 and TRBJ1-5; a weak D match, TRBD1 (6 bases). Trimming took 2 bases from V and 2 from J, leaving 10 bases between them. The CDR3 has 15 amino acids. Germline loops: CDR1 SGHTA, CDR2 FQGNSA. The CDR3: CASSLMDSRNQPQHF. The CDR3 DNA is TGTGCCAGCAGCTTAATGGACAGTCGCAATCAGCCCCAGCATTTT.

This clonotype turned up a few times. Possible read error: a much larger clone is one base away. The CDR3 does not end in the conserved phenylalanine or tryptophan, so this is likely a read error. CDR3 bases: TGTGCCAGCAGTCCCCTCGACGGGTTGGAGACCCAGTACATC. Amino acid sequence: CASSPLDGLETQYI. The chain combines TRBV28 with TRBJ2-5; D remains unclear. This CDR3 is built from 14 residues. Germline V gene data show CDR1 as MDHEN and CDR2 as SYDVKM. The V end was cut by 5 bases, the J end by 5 bases, with 15 bases between.

Many counts were recorded for this clonotype. The CDR3 reads CASSPIGAGGYEQYF. For the CDR3, the DNA is TGTGCCAGCAGTCCGATAGGCGCAGGGGGATACGAGCAGTACTTC. The chain uses TRBV28 and TRBJ2-7, with 7 nucleotides matching TRBD1. V lost 5 bases, J lost 4 bases, and 11 bases stayed unmatched. The CDR3 is made up of 15 amino acids. CDR1 MDHEN and CDR2 SYDVKM come from the germline V gene.

This clonotype was counted at least ten times. The DNA is left out, because the CDR3 cannot be placed on it with certainty; the CDR3 is given as TCRdb lists it. The chain uses TRBV21-1 and TRBJ2-2; the tabulated D call, TRBD1, remains unverified against the DNA. TRBV21-1 is tagged as a pseudogene. The CDR3 is 22 residues long, ends included. The CDR3 region is CASSKAPFMRWGRGSETGELFF.

There are many counts of this clonotype. CDR3: CASSFFQETQYF. DNA for the CDR3: TGTGCCAGCAGCTTCTTCCAAGAGACCCAGTACTTC. The rearrangement joins TRBV5-6 to TRBJ2-5, with no clear D. V was trimmed by 2 bases and J by 1 base, leaving 3 bases between them. Germline V lookup: CDR1 SGHDT, CDR2 YYEEEE. CDR3 length equals 12 residues.

This clonotype has at least ten counts. The genes are TRBV5-1 and TRBJ2-2, with 10 positions matching TRBD2. The CDR3 length is 17 residues. In germline, CDR1 is SGHRS, CDR2 YFSETQ. V lost 4 bases, J lost 1 base, and 7 bases stayed unmatched. The chain's CDR3 is CASSRPSSGGNTGELFF. The CDR3 DNA reads as TGCGCCAGCAGCCGACCCTCTAGCGGGGGGAACACCGGGGAGCTGTTTTTT.

This clonotype was counted at least ten times. The CDR3 region has the DNA TGCGCCAGCAGCACCAGTAATGCTGGGGCCAACGTCCTGACTTTC. Amino acids: CASSTSNAGANVLTF. The V call is TRBV5-1, the J call TRBJ2-6; D is unclear. The CDR3 contains 15 residues. Germline V gene sequence: CDR1 SGHRS, CDR2 YFSETQ. The V and J ends lost 4 bases and 2 bases respectively, with 10 bases between them.

This clonotype appeared a single time. The junction shows a germline mismatch at one end, possibly a read error. The chain uses TRBV20-1 and TRBJ1-6; 8 nucleotides line up with TRBD1. Per germline, CDR1 DFQATT and CDR2 SNEGSKA (reference sequence). The CDR3 extends over 14 amino acids. The CDR3 nucleotides are TGCAGCGGCACTATGGGCAGGGGGCTTTCACCCCTACACTTT. It yields the protein CSGTMGRGLSPLHF.

This clonotype was observed many times. The chain combines TRBV6-5 with TRBJ1-5; 8 bases agree with TRBD1. Germline V gene sequence: CDR1 MNHEY, CDR2 SVGAGI. This CDR3 has 14 residues. Trimming removed 4 bases from V and 6 bases from J; junction bases left unmatched: 5. The CDR3 DNA is TGTGCCAGCAGTTTCCAGGGGGCCAGTCAGCCCCAGCATTTT. Its translation is CASSFQGASQPQHF.